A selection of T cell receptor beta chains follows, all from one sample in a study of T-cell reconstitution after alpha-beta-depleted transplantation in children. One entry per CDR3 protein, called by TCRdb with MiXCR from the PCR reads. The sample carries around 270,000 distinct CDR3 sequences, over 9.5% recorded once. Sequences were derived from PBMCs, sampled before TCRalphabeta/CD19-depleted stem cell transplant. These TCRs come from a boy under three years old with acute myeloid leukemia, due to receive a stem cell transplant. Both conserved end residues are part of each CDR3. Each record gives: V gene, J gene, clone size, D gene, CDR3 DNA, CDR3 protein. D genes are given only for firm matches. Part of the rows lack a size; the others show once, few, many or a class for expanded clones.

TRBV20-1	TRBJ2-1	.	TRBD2	TGCAGTGCCATAAGCGGGGGGGACTACAATGAGCAGTTCTTC	CSAISGGDYNEQFF
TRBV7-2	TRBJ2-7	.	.	TGTGCCAGCAGCTTAGAGAGTCTAGCAACATCCGAGCAGTACTTC	CASSLESLATSEQYF
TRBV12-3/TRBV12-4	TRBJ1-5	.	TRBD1	TGTGCCAGCAGTATAGGGGGCTTTGATCGGCCCCAGCATTTT	CASSIGGFDRPQHF
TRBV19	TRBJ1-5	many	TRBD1	TGTGCCAGTAAGGGCCCAGGGGGTTTCAATCAGCCCCAGCATTTT	CASKGPGGFNQPQHF
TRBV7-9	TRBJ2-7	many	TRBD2	TGTGCCAGCACACCCCGGGACTACCTAGACGAGCAGTACTTC	CASTPRDYLDEQYF
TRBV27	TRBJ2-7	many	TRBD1	TGTGCCAGCAGCTCCGCGTACAGGGGCGCTTCAAACGAGCAGTACTTC	CASSSAYRGASNEQYF
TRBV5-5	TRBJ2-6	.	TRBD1	TGTGCCAGCAGCTTGGGGACAGGCATCTCTGCGGCCAACGTCCTGACTTTC	CASSLGTGISAANVLTF
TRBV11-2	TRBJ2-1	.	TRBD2	TGTGCCAGCAGCTCACCAAGGACTAGCGGGAGGTCCTACAATGAGCAGTTCTTC	CASSSPRTSGRSYNEQFF
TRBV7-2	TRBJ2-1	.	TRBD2	TGTGCCAGCAGCTTTAGCGGGATCGGGTACAATGAGCAGTTCTTC	CASSFSGIGYNEQFF
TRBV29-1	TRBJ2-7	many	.	TGCAGCGTCCGTCCCCCGGGCCGACCCTACGAGCAGTACTTC	CSVRPPGRPYEQYF
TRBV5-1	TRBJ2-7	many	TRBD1	TGCGCCAGCAGCTTACGACAGGGGGCGAACGAGCAGTACTTC	CASSLRQGANEQYF
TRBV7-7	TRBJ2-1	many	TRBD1	TGTGCCAGCAGCCAGGACAGGGCTACCTTCAATGAGCAGTTCTTC	CASSQDRATFNEQFF
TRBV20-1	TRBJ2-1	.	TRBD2	TGCAGTGCTAGAGTAGGGACTAGCTATATTGAGCAGTTCTTC	CSARVGTSYIEQFF
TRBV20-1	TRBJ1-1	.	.	TGCAGTGCAACGGGACACAGAAAGAACACTGAAGCTTTCTTT	CSATGHRKNTEAFF
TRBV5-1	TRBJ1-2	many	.	TGCGCCAGCAGCTTGGCGGCAAGTAACTATGGCTACACCTTC	CASSLAASNYGYTF
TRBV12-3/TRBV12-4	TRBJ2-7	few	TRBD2	TGTGCCAGCAGTTTCGGGGGGGGGAAGAACGAGCAGTACTTC	CASSFGGGKNEQYF
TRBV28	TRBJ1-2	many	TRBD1	TGTGCCAGCAGTTTCTATTTCCGGGACAGGGAGGATGGCTACACCTTC	CASSFYFRDREDGYTF
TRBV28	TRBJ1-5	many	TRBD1	TGTGCCAGCACCAGGGACAGGGAGATCAATCAGCCCCAGCATTTT	CASTRDREINQPQHF
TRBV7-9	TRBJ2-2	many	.	TGTGCCAGCAGCTTAGATGTCACGGGGGAGCTGTTTTTT	CASSLDVTGELFF
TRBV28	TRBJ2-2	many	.	TGTGCCAGCAGCTACGGGTTTAACACCGGGGAGCTGTTTTTT	CASSYGFNTGELFF
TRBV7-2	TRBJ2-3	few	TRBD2	TGTGCCAGCAGCGAGGGGGGTAGGACTAGCGGTACAGATACGCAGTATTTT	CASSEGGRTSGTDTQYF
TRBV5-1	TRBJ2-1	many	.	TGCGCCAGCAGCCTCTCGGGAGTAGGGGACAATGAGCAGTTCTTC	CASSLSGVGDNEQFF
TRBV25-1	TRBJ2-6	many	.	TGTGCCAGCAGTGAATGGGCCAACGTCCTGACTTTC	CASSEWANVLTF
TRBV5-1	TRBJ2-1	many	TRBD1	TGCGCCAGCAGCTTGGGCGACAGGGGAAATGAGCAGTTCTTC	CASSLGDRGNEQFF
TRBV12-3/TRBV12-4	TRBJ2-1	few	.	TGTGCCAGCAGCCATACCGACACCCACAATGAGCAGTTCTTC	CASSHTDTHNEQFF
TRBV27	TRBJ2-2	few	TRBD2	TGTGCCAGCACTCTACTAGCGGGAGTTGGCGGGGAGCTGTTTTTT	CASTLLAGVGGELFF
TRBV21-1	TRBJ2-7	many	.	TGTGCCAGCAGCAACGGCCCATACGAGCAGTACTTC	CASSNGPYEQYF
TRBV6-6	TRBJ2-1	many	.	TGTGCCAGCAGTTACTCGAGGGCGTATGAGCAGTTCTTC	CASSYSRAYEQFF
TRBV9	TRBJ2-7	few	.	TGTGCCAGCAGCGTAGCCCTGGGTGGCTCCTACGAGCAGTACTTC	CASSVALGGSYEQYF
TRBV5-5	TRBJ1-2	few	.	TGTGCCAGCAGCTTGGCATTGACACAGGGTGATGGCTACACCTTC	CASSLALTQGDGYTF
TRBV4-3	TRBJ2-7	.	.	TGCGCCAGCAGCCTTTTCCGGGACACCCCATACGAGCAGTACTTC	CASSLFRDTPYEQYF
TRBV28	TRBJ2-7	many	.	TGTGCCAGCAGCCCACCGGGTACCTACGAGCAGTACTTC	CASSPPGTYEQYF
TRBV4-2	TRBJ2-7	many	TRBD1	TGTGCCAGCAGCCAACCTCAAGGACAGGATCATGCCTACGAGCAGTACTTC	CASSQPQGQDHAYEQYF
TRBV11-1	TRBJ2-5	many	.	TGTGCCAGCAGCTTAGAAGGTCGGGAGAGGTGGGCTCAAGAGACCCAGTACTTC	CASSLEGRERWAQETQYF
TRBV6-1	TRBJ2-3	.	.	TGTGCCAGCAGTGCGACAGCGACCACAGATACGCAGTATTTT	CASSATATTDTQYF
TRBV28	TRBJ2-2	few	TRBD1	TGTGCCATCCAGGGGGCGAACACCGGGGAGCTGTTTTTT	CAIQGANTGELFF
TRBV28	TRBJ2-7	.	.	TGTGCCAGCAGTCCGACCGGGACTCTTCACTACGAGCAGTACTTC	CASSPTGTLHYEQYF